The clone carrying this T cell receptor beta chain was detected a few times. TCRB transcripts that were expressed got sequenced, as all of the isolated RNA had been reverse transcribed. Sequenced by immunoSEQ multiplex PCR; TCRdb stores in-frame clones only, minus some. The table lists around 450,000 clones, about an eighth of them singletons. This sample was taken from a study of beta chain features in type 1 diabetes. Study context: Regarding age, gender and cell yields, patients proved similar to healthy donors.

Looked up from germline, CDR1 is LGHNA and CDR2 is YNFKEQ. Trimming removed 1 base from V and 5 bases from J, with 14 bases in between. This CDR3 is 15 amino acids long. This sequence originates from a woman under 30 in good health. The J gene is TRBJ2-5, the V gene TRBV4-2; D gene uncertain. Material: naive CD4+ T cells from blood. CDR3 nucleotides: TGTGCCAGCAGCCAAGGTGCGGCGGCCAGGGAGACCCAGTACTTC. It is translated as CASSQGAAARETQYF.